This T cell receptor beta chain was documented in a study of blood T cell repertoires in COVID-19. In the study overall: Sites across the United States, Italy and Spain contributed samples from acute and convalescent COVID-19.

Sequencing used immunoSEQ multiplex PCR; TCRdb keeps in-frame clones, though not all of them. Among 150,000 to 200,000 clones listed, about 82% were seen once. After removal of 2 bases from V and 2 bases from J, the junction contained 5 bases not matched to a gene. CDR1 and CDR2 from the germline V gene are SGHRS and YFSETQ. The CDR3 is made up of 15 amino acids. The source material was peripheral blood. The rearrangement links TRBV5-1 to TRBJ2-3, with 7 positions matching TRBD1. The sequence derives from a woman younger than 45 with acute or convalescent COVID-19. DNA for the CDR3: TGCGCCAGCAGCTTAGAGGGGGCCCTCACAGATACGCAGTATTTT. Amino acids: CASSLEGALTDTQYF. Together with reference TRBV5-1 and TRBJ2-3, the CDR3 gives the full variable domain: KAGVTQTPRYLIKTRGQQVTLSCSPISGHRSVSWYQQTPGQGLQFLFEYFSETQRNKGNFPGRFSGRQFSNSRSEMNVSTLELGDSALYLCASSLEGALTDTQYFGPGTRLTVL.